The present T cell receptor (beta chain) was sequenced within a study of T-cell memory formation after mild COVID-19. Findings and caveats of the study: Later expanders leaned CD4+, whereas clones that contracted between day 15 and 85 were balanced CD4/CD8.

UMIs and sample barcodes were carried by the TCR alpha and TCR beta cDNA libraries that 5'RACE produced using constant-segment primers. TCRdb reanalysed the 5' RACE reads using MiXCR and keeps one entry per CDR3 protein. Here the sample spans about 400,000 distinct CDR3 sequences, around a quarter being singletons. Details on this clonotype: Its antigen is unknown.

The CDR3 runs to 19 residues. V was cut by 5 bases and J by 0 bases, with 20 bases left in between. CDR1 and CDR2 from the germline V gene are SGHAT and FQNNGV. The gene calls are TRBV11-2 and TRBJ1-6; D perhaps matches TRBD1 (6 bases). The sequenced sample consisted of PBMCs or a T cell subset sorted from them (not recorded which). This TCR was recovered from an adult woman who had mild COVID-19 (a few samples of this study predate the infection). Cell type and time point are not known. The CDR3 spells CASSPEGQGASSYNSPLHF. The CDR3 DNA sequence: TGTGCCAGCAGCCCAGAGGGACAAGGGGCGAGCTCCTATAATTCACCCCTCCACTTT.